Described below is a single T cell receptor beta chain sequence and its context. The antigen is undetermined. The germline CDR1 and CDR2 sequences are MNHNS and SASEGT. V was trimmed by 4 bases and J by 15 bases, leaving 19 bases between them. CDR3 length equals 13 residues. Generated by immunoSEQ multiplex PCR, the TCRdb table keeps only in-frame clones and is missing some. The sample lists over 100,000 clones; about 95% were seen once. The sample belongs to a study of cytomegalovirus exposure and HLA in healthy donors. Findings of the study overall: That first-cohort TCR clusters tended to co-occur in the approximately 110 validation repertoires was found in a later analysis. Researchers counted 164 TCR beta chains as cytomegalovirus-associated. Reports indicated that the classifier achieved high specificity and sensitivity in diagnosing cytomegalovirus status. In vitro experiments confirmed that three CMV-associated chains were specific for CMV antigens.

The source of this sequence is a woman younger than 35 in good health and CMV-seronegative. Sequenced sample: PBMCs. This chain connects TRBV6-1 to TRBJ2-1; perhaps TRBD2 as D (8 bases). DNA of the CDR3: TGTGCCAGCAGTGGACGGGAGGGGGCCACTGTGTTCTTC. As protein: CASSGREGATVFF.